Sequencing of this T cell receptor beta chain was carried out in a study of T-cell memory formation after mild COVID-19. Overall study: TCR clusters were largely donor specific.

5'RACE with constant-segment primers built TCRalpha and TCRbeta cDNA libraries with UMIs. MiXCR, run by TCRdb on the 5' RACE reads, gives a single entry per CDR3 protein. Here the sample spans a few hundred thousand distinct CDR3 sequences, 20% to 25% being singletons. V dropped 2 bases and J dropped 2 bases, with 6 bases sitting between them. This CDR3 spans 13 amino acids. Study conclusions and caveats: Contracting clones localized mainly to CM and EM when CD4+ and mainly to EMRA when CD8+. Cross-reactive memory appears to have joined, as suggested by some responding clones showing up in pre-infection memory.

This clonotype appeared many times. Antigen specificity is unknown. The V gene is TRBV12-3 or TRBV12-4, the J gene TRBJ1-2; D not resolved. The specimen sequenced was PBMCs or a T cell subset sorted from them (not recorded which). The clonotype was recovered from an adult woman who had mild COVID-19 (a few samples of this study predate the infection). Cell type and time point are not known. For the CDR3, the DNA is TGTGCCAGCAGTTTAAGGGAGAACTATGGCTACACCTTC. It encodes CASSLRENYGYTF.